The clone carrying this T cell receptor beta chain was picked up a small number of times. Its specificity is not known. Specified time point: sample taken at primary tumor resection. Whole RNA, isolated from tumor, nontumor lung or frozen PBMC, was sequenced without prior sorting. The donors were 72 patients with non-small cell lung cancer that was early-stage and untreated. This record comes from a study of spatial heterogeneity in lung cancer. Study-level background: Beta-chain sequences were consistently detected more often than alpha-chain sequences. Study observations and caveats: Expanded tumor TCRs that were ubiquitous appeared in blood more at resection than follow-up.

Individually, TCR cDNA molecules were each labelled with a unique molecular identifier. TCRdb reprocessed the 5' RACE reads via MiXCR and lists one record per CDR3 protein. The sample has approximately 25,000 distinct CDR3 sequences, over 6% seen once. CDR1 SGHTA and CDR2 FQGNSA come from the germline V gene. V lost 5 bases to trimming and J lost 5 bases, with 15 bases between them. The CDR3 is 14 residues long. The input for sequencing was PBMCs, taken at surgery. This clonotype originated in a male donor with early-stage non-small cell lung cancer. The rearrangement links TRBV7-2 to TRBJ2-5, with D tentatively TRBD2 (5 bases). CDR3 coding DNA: TGTGCCAGCAGCCGGAATTTCCGAGGGGAGACCCAGTACTTC. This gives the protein CASSRNFRGETQYF.